The 23 T cell receptor beta chains reported below all come from one sample, sequenced in a study of blood T cells in healthy people across ages. Sample-barcoded 5' priming and a J-beta primer mix drove a second PCR of roughly 6 to 12 cycles. TCRdb used MiXCR to reprocess the 5' RACE reads, holding one entry per CDR3 protein. This sample yields roughly 2 million distinct CDR3 sequences, of which 49% are seen a single time; 2.1% belongs to the top ten. What was sequenced was blood. The receptors were gathered from a woman between 40 and 55 years old in good health.

This chain links TRBV20-1 with TRBJ1-1; 10 nucleotides line up with TRBD1. The V gene's germline CDR1 is DFQATT and CDR2 SNEGSKA (reference sequence). The junction had 7 bases not matched to a gene; V was cut back by 5 bases and J by 10 bases. This CDR3 comprises 12 residues. The CDR3, as DNA: TGCAGTGCTCGGGACAGGGGTTCAGGAGCTTTCTTT. Translated: CSARDRGSGAFF.

The chain combines TRBV6-5 with TRBJ1-6; a possible D gene is TRBD1 (5 bases). V lost 6 bases, J lost 9 bases, and 9 bases lay in between. Germline lookup yields CDR1 MNHEY and CDR2 SVGAGI. The CDR3 consists of 12 residues. CDR3 amino acids: CASRGTGSPLHF. As DNA, the CDR3 is TGTGCCAGCAGGGGGACGGGTTCACCCCTCCACTTT.

The sample holds a few counts of this clonotype. CDR3 region: CASSLAGYRGSSSYNEQFF. As DNA, the CDR3 is TGCGCCAGCAGCTTGGCCGGCTACCGGGGGTCGAGCTCCTACAATGAGCAGTTCTTC. This chain joins TRBV5-1 and TRBJ2-1; D perhaps matches TRBD2 (6 bases). Germline lookup yields CDR1 SGHRS and CDR2 YFSETQ. The CDR3 runs 19 residues. V shed 0 bases and J shed 0 bases, with 19 bases lying between them. Using reference TRBV5-1 and TRBJ2-1 for the parts outside the CDR3, the full variable domain is KAGVTQTPRYLIKTRGQQVTLSCSPISGHRSVSWYQQTPGQGLQFLFEYFSETQRNKGNFPGRFSGRQFSNSRSEMNVSTLELGDSALYLCASSLAGYRGSSSYNEQFFGPGTRLTVL.

V and J are TRBV25-1 and TRBJ2-3, with 9 bases that match TRBD1. The junction had 6 bases not matched to a gene; V was cut back by 2 bases and J by 3 bases. Germline V lookup: CDR1 MGHDK, CDR2 SYGVNS. The CDR3 contains 16 residues. The CDR3 nucleotides are TGTGCCAGCAGTGAACTCGGGGGACAGGGAACAGATACGCAGTATTTT. It codes for CASSELGGQGTDTQYF.

This clonotype has more than one count but fewer than ten. The chain links TRBV29-1 to TRBJ1-2, with unresolved D. The germline V gene encodes CDR1 SQVTM and CDR2 ANQGSEA. This CDR3 is 13 amino acids long. The germline V and J ends were trimmed by 6 bases and 2 bases, with 13 bases remaining between them. CDR3 bases: TGCAGCGTGGAGGTGGAGCCAAACTATGGCTACACCTTC. Amino acid sequence: CSVEVEPNYGYTF.

There are a few counts of this clonotype. The chain recombines TRBV7-2 with TRBJ2-5; 7 nucleotides match TRBD1. The CDR3 has 14 amino acids. The ends lost 1 base at V and 4 bases at J; junction bases unmatched: 3. Germline CDR1 reads SGHTA; CDR2 reads FQGNSA. CDR3: CASSLGHRGETQYF. DNA of the CDR3: TGTGCCAGCAGCTTAGGGCACAGGGGAGAGACCCAGTACTTC. Using reference TRBV7-2 and TRBJ2-5 for the parts outside the CDR3, the full variable domain is GAGVSQSPSNKVTEKGKDVELRCDPISGHTALYWYRQSLGQGLEFLIYFQGNSAPDKSGLPSDRFSAERTGGSVSTLTIQRTQQEDSAVYLCASSLGHRGETQYFGPGTRLLVL.

The CDR3, as DNA: TGTGCCAGCAGCCAAACGGGGGCCCTCTATGGCTACACCTTC. It specifies CASSQTGALYGYTF. The genes are TRBV3-1 and TRBJ1-2, with a possible D match to TRBD1 (6 bases). CDR3 length: 14 residues. CDR1 is LGHDT and CDR2 is YNNKEL in the germline V gene (reference sequence). V lost 2 bases and J 4 bases, leaving 11 bases between the germline ends.

This clonotype was counted only a few times. The rearrangement joins TRBV13 to TRBJ2-5; weak D call: TRBD2 (5 bases). Germline-derived CDR1 and CDR2 are PRHDT and FYEKMQ (reference sequence). CDR3 length: 15 residues. Trimming stripped 0 bases from V and 2 bases from J, with 10 bases between. As DNA, the CDR3 is TGTGCCAGCAGCTTAGGCCTAGGAGGACAAGAGACCCAGTACTTC. Encoded protein: CASSLGLGGQETQYF.

The chain employs TRBV6-2 or TRBV6-3 and TRBJ2-1; D possibly corresponds to TRBD1 (7 bases). Deletions cut 4 bases from V and 1 base from J, with 14 bases between. CDR3 size: 16 residues. Germline CDR1 MNHEY, CDR2 SVGEGT. CDR3 amino acids: CASSCGTAPSYNEQFF. The CDR3 region has the DNA TGTGCCAGCAGTTGCGGGACAGCCCCTTCCTACAATGAGCAGTTCTTC.

The V call is TRBV18, the J call TRBJ1-2, with D hard to call. CDR1 is KGHSH and CDR2 is LQKENI in the germline V gene. The V gene lost 7 bases and the J gene lost 1 base, with 16 bases spanning the gap. The CDR3 runs 15 residues. CDR3 sequence (DNA): TGTGCCAGCTATGAAATTGTAACCATTAACTATGGCTACACCTTC. Its protein product is CASYEIVTINYGYTF.

There are a few counts of this clonotype. This chain joins TRBV12-3 or TRBV12-4 and TRBJ2-6; weak D call: TRBD2 (5 bases). The CDR3 extends over 15 amino acids. With 5 bases removed from V and 2 bases from J, the gap between germline ends came to 10 bases. In nucleotides, the CDR3 is TGTGCCAGCAGTCAGAGGGCCGCTGGGGCCAACGTCCTGACTTTC. This sequence encodes CASSQRAAGANVLTF.

This clonotype showed up just a few times. The genes are TRBV7-2 and TRBJ2-5, with 8 bases lining up with TRBD1. The germline gives CDR1 SGHTA, CDR2 FQGNSA. Losses at the gene ends were 5 bases for V and 2 bases for J; bases not matched to a gene: 13. This CDR3 comprises 17 residues. The DNA of the CDR3 is TGTGCCAGCAGCCCCCAAACCAGGGGGCTGGTTCAAGAGACCCAGTACTTC. Its protein product is CASSPQTRGLVQETQYF.

The rearrangement joins TRBV5-1 to TRBJ2-5; no clear D. V shed 3 bases and J shed 5 bases, with 11 bases lying between them. This CDR3 is built from 13 residues. The germline gives CDR1 SGHRS, CDR2 YFSETQ. CDR3 sequence: CASSSGPVETQYF. The DNA for the CDR3 is TGCGCCAGCAGCTCAGGCCCGGTGGAGACCCAGTACTTC. The full variable domain, in which reference TRBV5-1 and TRBJ2-5 provide the parts outside the CDR3, is KAGVTQTPRYLIKTRGQQVTLSCSPISGHRSVSWYQQTPGQGLQFLFEYFSETQRNKGNFPGRFSGRQFSNSRSEMNVSTLELGDSALYLCASSSGPVETQYFGPGTRLLVL.

This clonotype has a handful of counts. The chain combines TRBV18 with TRBJ2-3; D might be TRBD1 (5 bases). The germline V and J ends were trimmed by 8 bases and 3 bases, with 9 bases remaining between them. The CDR3 spans 12 residues. Germline V gene lookup returns CDR1 KGHSH and CDR2 LQKENI. The CDR3 spells CASQGWTDTQYF. The CDR3 DNA reads as TGTGCCAGCCAGGGTTGGACAGATACGCAGTATTTT.

The rearrangement links TRBV28 to TRBJ2-1; D is unclear. The CDR3 loop spans 11 amino acids. CDR1 is MDHEN and CDR2 is SYDVKM in the germline V gene. Trimming removed 5 bases from V and 8 bases from J, with 7 bases in between. In nucleotides, the CDR3 is TGTGCCAGCAGTCCTCACTATGAGCAGTTCTTC. This codes for CASSPHYEQFF.

In its sample, this clonotype was seen once. The chain uses TRBV15 and TRBJ2-1; D might be TRBD1 or TRBD2, each matching 6 bases. CDR3 length: 16 residues. The germline V gene has CDR1 LNHNV and CDR2 YYDKDF (reference sequence). V dropped 0 bases and J dropped 7 bases, with 16 bases sitting between them. This CDR3 is CATSRDRGASWNEQFF. The CDR3 bases are TGTGCCACCAGCAGAGATAGGGGGGCGTCATGGAATGAGCAGTTCTTC.

The chain links TRBV3-1 to TRBJ2-3, with 12 bases that match TRBD2. V lost 4 bases and J lost 2; bases outside the gene matches: 10. The V gene's germline CDR1 is LGHDT and CDR2 YNNKEL (reference sequence). The CDR3 consists of 18 residues. The CDR3 coding sequence is TGTGCCAGCAGCCGTAGACTAGCGGGGGCTACAGCCACAGATACGCAGTATTTT. This sequence encodes CASSRRLAGATATDTQYF.

The genes are TRBV9 and TRBJ1-2; D not certain. Germline assignment: CDR1 SGDLS and CDR2 YYNGEE. V was shortened by 0 bases and J by 4 bases, with 13 bases between the two germline ends. This CDR3 contains 15 residues. The CDR3 protein is CASSVEGRLSYGYTF. The CDR3, as DNA: TGTGCCAGCAGCGTAGAGGGCAGACTATCCTATGGCTACACCTTC.

This clonotype was detected only a few times. This chain uses TRBV20-1 with TRBJ2-7, with D possibly called TRBD1 or TRBD2 (5 bases each). This CDR3 is built from 13 residues. The V gene lost 0 bases and the J gene lost 0 bases, with 6 bases spanning the gap. Germline assignment: CDR1 DFQATT and CDR2 SNEGSKA (reference sequence). CDR3 region: CSAREGVSYEQYF. The DNA for the CDR3 is TGCAGTGCTAGAGAGGGGGTCTCCTACGAGCAGTACTTC.

CDR3 DNA sequence: TGCGCCAGCAGCCAGTGGTTAGCGGGGGAGTACAATGAGCAGTACTTC. It specifies CASSQWLAGEYNEQYF. The chain recombines TRBV4-3 with TRBJ2-7, with 9 nucleotides matching TRBD2. The CDR3 has 16 residues. V dropped 3 bases and J dropped 7; count of bases not matched to a gene: 13. Germline loops: CDR1 LGHNA, CDR2 YSLEER.

The V and J genes are TRBV6-2 or TRBV6-3 and TRBJ2-3; D gene unclear. Trimming removed 4 bases from V and 7 bases from J, with 18 bases in between. CDR1 is MNHEY, CDR2 SVGEGT, per germline. The CDR3 has 15 residues. CDR3 sequence: CASSSLPLRVNTQYF. The CDR3 DNA sequence: TGTGCCAGCAGTTCCCTCCCCCTTCGAGTGAATACGCAGTATTTT.

The J gene is TRBJ2-7, the V gene TRBV4-3, with D perhaps TRBD1 (7 bases). Germline loops: CDR1 LGHNA, CDR2 YSLEER. The CDR3 consists of 19 residues. The V end lost 0 bases, the J end lost 0 bases, and 21 bases lay between the germline ends. CDR3 nucleotide sequence: TGCGCCAGCAGCCAAGAGGGGGGACAGTTTCTATCGCCCTCCTACGAGCAGTACTTC. Translated, it gives CASSQEGGQFLSPSYEQYF.

The chain has TRBV7-6 and TRBJ2-5, with a possible D match to TRBD2 (6 bases). CDR3 length equals 16 residues. Germline-derived CDR1 and CDR2 are SGHVS and FNYEAQ. Trimming removed 5 bases from V and 7 bases from J, with 23 bases in between. For the CDR3, the DNA is TGTGCCAGCAGCCAAGGGGCGGGGCTTGGCAGCGGGACCCAGTACTTC. It is translated as CASSQGAGLGSGTQYF.